One and the same sample provided the 2 T cell receptor beta chains below, sequenced in a study of T cell repertoires in aging, cancer and after chemotherapy. Rearranged V-D-J TRB sequences were amplified with a mixed TRB-A/B primer pool. MiXCR, run by TCRdb on the multiplex PCR reads, gives a single entry per CDR3 protein. The data hold about 12,000 distinct CDR3 sequences, with roughly a quarter observed a single time. Peripheral blood genomic DNA, not sorted cells or RNA, was the template. Sequences were obtained from blood. These receptors were collected from a human donor with a blood cancer.

The chain recombines TRBV5-6 with TRBJ2-7; a possible D gene is TRBD2 (6 bases). This CDR3 spans 14 amino acids. Trimming removed 0 bases from V and 3 bases from J, with 10 bases in between. Germline V lookup: CDR1 SGHDT, CDR2 YYEEEE. CDR3 amino acids: CASSLAGGFYEQYV. The CDR3 DNA reads as TGTGCCAGCAGCTTGGCCGGGGGATTCTACGAGCAGTACGTC.

By share, this clonotype ranks as medium-sized (0.01 to 0.1%). This chain links TRBV7-9 with TRBJ2-2, with D unresolved. V lost 5 bases and J 5 bases, leaving 6 bases between the germline ends. The CDR3 sequence is 12 residues long. Germline V gives CDR1 SEHNR, CDR2 FQNEAQ (reference sequence). The CDR3 coding sequence is TGTGCCAGCAGCCTGGGGACCGGGGAGCTGTTTTTT. The encoded protein is CASSLGTGELFF.